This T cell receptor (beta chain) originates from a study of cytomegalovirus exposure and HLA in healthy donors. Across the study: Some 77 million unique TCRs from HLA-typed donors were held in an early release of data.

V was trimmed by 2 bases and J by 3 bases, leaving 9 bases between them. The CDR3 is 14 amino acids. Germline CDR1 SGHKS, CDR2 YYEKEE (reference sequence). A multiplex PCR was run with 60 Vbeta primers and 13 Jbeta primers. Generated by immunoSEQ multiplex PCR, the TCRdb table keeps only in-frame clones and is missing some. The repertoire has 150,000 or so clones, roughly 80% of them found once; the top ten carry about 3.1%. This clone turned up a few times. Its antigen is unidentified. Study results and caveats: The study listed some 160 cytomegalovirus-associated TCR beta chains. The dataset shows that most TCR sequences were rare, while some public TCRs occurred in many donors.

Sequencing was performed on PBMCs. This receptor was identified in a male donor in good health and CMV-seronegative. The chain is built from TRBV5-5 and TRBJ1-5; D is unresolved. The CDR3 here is CASSLADNNQPQHF. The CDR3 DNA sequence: TGTGCCAGCAGCTTAGCCGACAACAATCAGCCCCAGCATTTT.